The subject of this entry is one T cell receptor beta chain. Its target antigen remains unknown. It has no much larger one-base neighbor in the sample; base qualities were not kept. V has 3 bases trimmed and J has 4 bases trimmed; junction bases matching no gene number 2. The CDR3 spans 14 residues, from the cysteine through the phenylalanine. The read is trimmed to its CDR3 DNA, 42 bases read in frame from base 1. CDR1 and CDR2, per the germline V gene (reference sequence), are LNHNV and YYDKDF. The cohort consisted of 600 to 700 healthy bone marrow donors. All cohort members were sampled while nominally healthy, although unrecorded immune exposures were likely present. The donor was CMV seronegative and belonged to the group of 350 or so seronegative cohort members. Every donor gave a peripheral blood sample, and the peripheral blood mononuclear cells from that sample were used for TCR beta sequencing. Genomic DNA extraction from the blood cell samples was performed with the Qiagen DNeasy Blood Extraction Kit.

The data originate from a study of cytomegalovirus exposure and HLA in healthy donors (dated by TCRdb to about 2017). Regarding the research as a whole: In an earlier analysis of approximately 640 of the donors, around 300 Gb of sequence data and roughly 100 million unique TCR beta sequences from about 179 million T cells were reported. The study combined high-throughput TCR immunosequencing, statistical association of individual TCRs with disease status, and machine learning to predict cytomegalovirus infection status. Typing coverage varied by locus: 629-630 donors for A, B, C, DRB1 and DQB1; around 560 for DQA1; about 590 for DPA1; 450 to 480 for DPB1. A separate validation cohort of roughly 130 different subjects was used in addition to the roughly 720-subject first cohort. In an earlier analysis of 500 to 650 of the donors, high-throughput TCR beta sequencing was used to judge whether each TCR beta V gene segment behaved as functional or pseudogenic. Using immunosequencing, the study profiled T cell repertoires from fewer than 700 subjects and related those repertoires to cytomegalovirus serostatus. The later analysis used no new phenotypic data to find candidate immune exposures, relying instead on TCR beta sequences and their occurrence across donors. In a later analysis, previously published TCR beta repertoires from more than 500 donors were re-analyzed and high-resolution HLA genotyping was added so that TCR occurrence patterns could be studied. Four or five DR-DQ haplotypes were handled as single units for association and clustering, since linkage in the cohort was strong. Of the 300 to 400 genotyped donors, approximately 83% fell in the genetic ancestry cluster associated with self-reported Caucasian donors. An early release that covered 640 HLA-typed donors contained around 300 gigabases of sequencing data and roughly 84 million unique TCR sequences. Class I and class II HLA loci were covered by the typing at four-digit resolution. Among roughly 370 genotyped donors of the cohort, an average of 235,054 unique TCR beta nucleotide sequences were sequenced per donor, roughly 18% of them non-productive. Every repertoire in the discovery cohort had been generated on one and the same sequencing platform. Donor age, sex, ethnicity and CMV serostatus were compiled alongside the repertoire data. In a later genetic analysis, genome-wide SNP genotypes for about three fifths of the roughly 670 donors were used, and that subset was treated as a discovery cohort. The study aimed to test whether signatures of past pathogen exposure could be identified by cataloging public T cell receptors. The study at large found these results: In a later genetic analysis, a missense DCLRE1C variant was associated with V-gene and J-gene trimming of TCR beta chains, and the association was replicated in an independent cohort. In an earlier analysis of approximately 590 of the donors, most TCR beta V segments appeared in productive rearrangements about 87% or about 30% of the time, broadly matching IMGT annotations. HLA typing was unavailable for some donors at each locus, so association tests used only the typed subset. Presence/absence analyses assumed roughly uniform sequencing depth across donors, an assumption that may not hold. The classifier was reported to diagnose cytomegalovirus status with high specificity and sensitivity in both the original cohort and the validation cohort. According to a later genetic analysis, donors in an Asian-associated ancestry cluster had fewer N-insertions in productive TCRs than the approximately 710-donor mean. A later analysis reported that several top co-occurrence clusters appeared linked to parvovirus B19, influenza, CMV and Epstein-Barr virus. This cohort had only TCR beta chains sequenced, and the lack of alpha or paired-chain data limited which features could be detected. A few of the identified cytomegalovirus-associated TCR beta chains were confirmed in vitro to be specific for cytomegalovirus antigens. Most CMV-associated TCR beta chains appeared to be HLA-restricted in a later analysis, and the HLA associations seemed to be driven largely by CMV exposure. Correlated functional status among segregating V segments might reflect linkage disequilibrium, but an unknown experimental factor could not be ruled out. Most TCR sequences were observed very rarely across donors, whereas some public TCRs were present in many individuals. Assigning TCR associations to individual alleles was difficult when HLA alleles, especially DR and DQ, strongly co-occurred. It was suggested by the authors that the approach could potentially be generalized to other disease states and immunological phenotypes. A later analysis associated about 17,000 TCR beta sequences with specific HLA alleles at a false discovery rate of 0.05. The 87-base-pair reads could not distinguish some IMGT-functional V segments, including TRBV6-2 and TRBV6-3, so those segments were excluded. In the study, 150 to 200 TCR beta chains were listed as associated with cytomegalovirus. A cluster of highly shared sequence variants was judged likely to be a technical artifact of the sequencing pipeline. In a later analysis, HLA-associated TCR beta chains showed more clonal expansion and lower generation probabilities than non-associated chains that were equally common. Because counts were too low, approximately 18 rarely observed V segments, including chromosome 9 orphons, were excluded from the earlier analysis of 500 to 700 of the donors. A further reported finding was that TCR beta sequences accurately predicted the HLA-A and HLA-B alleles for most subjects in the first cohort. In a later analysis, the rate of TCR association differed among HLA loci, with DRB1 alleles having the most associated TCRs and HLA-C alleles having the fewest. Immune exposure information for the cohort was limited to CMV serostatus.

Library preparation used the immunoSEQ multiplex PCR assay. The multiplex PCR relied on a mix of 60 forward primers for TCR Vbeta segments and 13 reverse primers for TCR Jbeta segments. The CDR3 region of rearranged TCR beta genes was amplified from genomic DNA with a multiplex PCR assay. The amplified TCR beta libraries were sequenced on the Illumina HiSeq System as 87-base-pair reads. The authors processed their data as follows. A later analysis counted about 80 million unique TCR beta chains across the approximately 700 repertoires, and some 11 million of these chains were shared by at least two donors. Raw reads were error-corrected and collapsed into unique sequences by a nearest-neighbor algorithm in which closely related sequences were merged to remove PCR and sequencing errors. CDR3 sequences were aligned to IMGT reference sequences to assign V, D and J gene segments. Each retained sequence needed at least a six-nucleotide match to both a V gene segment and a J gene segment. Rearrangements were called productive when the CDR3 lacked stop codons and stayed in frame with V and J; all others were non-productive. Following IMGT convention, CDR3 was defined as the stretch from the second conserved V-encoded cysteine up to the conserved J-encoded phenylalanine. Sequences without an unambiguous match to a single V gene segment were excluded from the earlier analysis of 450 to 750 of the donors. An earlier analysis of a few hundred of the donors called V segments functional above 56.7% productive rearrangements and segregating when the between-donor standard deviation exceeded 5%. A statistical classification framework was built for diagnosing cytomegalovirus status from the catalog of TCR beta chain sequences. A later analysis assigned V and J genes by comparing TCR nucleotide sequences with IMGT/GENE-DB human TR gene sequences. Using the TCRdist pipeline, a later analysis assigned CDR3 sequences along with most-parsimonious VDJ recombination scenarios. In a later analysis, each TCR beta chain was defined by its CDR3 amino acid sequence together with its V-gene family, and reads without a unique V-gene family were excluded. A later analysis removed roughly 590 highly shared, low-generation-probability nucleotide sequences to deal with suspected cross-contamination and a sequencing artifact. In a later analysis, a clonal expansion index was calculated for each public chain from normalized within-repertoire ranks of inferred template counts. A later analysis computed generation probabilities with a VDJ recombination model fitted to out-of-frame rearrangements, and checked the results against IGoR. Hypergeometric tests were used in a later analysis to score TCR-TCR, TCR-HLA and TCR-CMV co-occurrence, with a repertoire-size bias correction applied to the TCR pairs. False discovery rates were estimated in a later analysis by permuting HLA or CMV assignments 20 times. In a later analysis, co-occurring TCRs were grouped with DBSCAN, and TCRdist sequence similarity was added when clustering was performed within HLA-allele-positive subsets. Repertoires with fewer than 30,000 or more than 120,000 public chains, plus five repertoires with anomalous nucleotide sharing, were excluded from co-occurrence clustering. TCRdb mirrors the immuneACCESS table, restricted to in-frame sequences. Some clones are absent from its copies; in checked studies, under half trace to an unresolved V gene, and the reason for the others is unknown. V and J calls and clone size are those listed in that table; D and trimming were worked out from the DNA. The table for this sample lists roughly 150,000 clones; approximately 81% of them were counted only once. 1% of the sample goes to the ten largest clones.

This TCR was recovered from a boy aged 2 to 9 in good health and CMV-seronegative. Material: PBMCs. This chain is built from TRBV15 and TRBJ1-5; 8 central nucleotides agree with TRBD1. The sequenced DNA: TGTGCCACCAGCAGGGGACAGGAGAATCAGCCCCAGCATTTT. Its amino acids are CATSRGQENQPQHF.